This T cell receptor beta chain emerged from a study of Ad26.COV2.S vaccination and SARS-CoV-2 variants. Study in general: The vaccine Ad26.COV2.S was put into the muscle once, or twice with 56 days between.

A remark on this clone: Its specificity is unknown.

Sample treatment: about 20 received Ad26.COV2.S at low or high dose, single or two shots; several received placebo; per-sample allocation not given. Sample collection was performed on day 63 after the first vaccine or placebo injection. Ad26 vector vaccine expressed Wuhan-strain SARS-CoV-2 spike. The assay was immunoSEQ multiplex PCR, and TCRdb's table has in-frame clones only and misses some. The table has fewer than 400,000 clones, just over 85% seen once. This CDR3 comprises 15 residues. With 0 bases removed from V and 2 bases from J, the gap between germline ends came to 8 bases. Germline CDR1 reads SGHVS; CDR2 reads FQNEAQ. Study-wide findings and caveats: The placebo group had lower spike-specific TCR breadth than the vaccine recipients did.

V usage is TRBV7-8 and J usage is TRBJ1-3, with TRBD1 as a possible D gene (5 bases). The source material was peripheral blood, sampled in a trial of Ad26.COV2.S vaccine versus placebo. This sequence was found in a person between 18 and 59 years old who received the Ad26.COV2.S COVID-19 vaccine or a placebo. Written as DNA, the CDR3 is TGTGCCAGCAGCTTAGCCGGGACGGCTGGAAACACCATATATTTT. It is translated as CASSLAGTAGNTIYF.